The 19 T cell receptor beta chains presented below share a single source sample, sequenced in a study of T cell responses to AZD1222 COVID-19 vaccine. Repertoires were generated with immunoSEQ multiplex PCR, while TCRdb's copy carries only in-frame clones and drops some. The table has roughly 120,000 clones, roughly 90% seen once. This specimen was peripheral blood, taken on day 0 of AZD1222 vaccination. The receptor source for this set is an adult in good health.

This CDR3 reads CASSRDSGTYEQYF. As DNA, the CDR3 is TGTGCCAGCAGTCGGGACAGCGGTACCTACGAGCAGTACTTC. The rearrangement links TRBV11-2 to TRBJ2-7, with TRBD1 matching 7 bases. Germline lookup yields CDR1 SGHAT and CDR2 FQNNGV. CDR3 length: 14 residues. V lost 6 bases and J lost 2; bases outside the gene matches: 7.

The chain's CDR3 is CASSLGGRGTLSSYNSPLHF. DNA of the CDR3: TGTGCCAGCAGCTTGGGAGGAAGGGGGACGCTGTCCTCCTATAATTCACCCCTCCACTTT. The genes are TRBV5-5 and TRBJ1-6, with D perhaps TRBD1 (6 bases). CDR1 and CDR2 from the germline V gene are SGHKS and YYEKEE (reference sequence). CDR3 size: 20 residues. Trimming removed 0 bases from V and 0 bases from J, with 19 bases in between.

This clone has a handful of counts. The rearrangement links TRBV6-5 to TRBJ1-2, with D hard to call. V dropped 0 bases and J dropped 2 bases, with 7 bases sitting between them. The V gene's germline CDR1 is MNHEY and CDR2 SVGAGI. The length of the CDR3 is 14 residues. The DNA for the CDR3 is TGTGCCAGCAGTTACTCGCAGGAAAACTATGGCTACACCTTC. It yields the protein CASSYSQENYGYTF.

The chain uses TRBV6-5 and TRBJ2-3; D is undetermined. There are 12 residues in the CDR3. Per the germline V gene, CDR1 is MNHEY and CDR2 is SVGAGI. The V and J ends lost 4 bases and 7 bases respectively, with 9 bases between them. This CDR3 is CASSSPGNTQYF. The CDR3 DNA reads TGTGCCAGCAGTTCCCCGGGTAATACGCAGTATTTT.

The gene calls are TRBV7-2 and TRBJ2-2, with D possibly being TRBD1 or TRBD2 (6 bases each). The germline gives CDR1 SGHTA, CDR2 FQGNSA. The CDR3 totals 17 residues. Between the trimmed V and J ends, which lost 5 bases and 5 bases, there was a span of 21 bases. This chain's CDR3 is CASSPPLGLGGTGELFF. Here the CDR3 DNA reads TGTGCCAGCAGCCCACCGCTCGGCCTAGGGGGGACCGGGGAGCTGTTTTTT.

This clone was found a few times. J is TRBJ2-7 and V is TRBV19, with a possible D match to TRBD2 (6 bases). The germline gives CDR1 LNHDA, CDR2 SQIVND (reference sequence). The CDR3 has 12 residues. V was clipped by 6 bases and J by 7 bases, with 13 bases between them. The CDR3 loop is CASSQGLGEQYF. The CDR3 DNA sequence: TGTGCCAGTAGCCAGGGACTCGGAGAGCAGTACTTC.

V is TRBV18 and J is TRBJ2-1, with 7 positions matching TRBD1. CDR1 and CDR2 (germline): KGHSH, LQKENI. The CDR3 length is 16 residues. V gave up 4 bases and J gave up 0 bases; unmatched junction bases: 6. The CDR3 DNA reads TGTGCCAGCTCACTCATGACAGGGAGCTCCTACAATGAGCAGTTCTTC. This codes for CASSLMTGSSYNEQFF.

The rearrangement joins TRBV24-1 to TRBJ2-1, with D perhaps given as TRBD1 or TRBD2 (5 bases each). This CDR3 spans 16 amino acids. V lost 7 bases and J 1 base, leaving 16 bases between the germline ends. In germline, CDR1 is KGHDR, CDR2 SFDVKD. The CDR3 DNA reads TGTGCCACCAGGCCCGGGGCCGGAGGATCCTACAATGAGCAGTTCTTC. As protein: CATRPGAGGSYNEQFF.

This chain joins TRBV5-7 and TRBJ2-4, with a weak D call TRBD1 (6 bases). TRBV5-7 is filed as an ORF, its function uncertain. The CDR3 is 17 residues long. V lost 3 bases, J lost 3 bases, and 19 bases lay in between. CDR3: CASSCHPGGTHKNIQYF. The CDR3 DNA sequence: TGTGCCAGCAGCTGTCATCCGGGTGGGACACACAAAAACATTCAGTACTTC.

This chain connects TRBV3-1 (or the pseudogene TRBV3-2) to TRBJ1-3, with D perhaps matching TRBD1 (5 bases). The CDR3 consists of 13 residues. Germline V gene data show CDR1 as LGHDT and CDR2 as YNNKEL (reference sequence). V was pared by 7 bases and J by 4 bases, with 11 bases between. The CDR3 loop reads CASTRDPGNTIYF. The CDR3 bases are TGTGCCAGCACCCGGGACCCGGGAAACACCATATATTTT.

The table lists this clone with a few counts. The chain recombines TRBV18 with TRBJ1-1, with 7 bases that match TRBD1. V dropped 5 bases and J dropped 1; count of bases not matched to a gene: 7. Looked up from germline, CDR1 is KGHSH and CDR2 is LQKENI. The CDR3 runs 15 residues. The CDR3 nucleotides read TGTGCCAGCTCAAAACGGACAGGAGAGAACACTGAAGCTTTCTTT. This codes for CASSKRTGENTEAFF.

V gene TRBV1 combines with J gene TRBJ1-4. TRBV1 has pseudogene status. CDR3 length: 13 residues. CDR3 DNA: TGCACCACCCGAGGCAAGGGAAATGAAAAACTGTTTTTT. This sequence encodes CTTRGKGNEKLFF.

The CDR3 here is CASSLELWGTYEQYF. The CDR3 nucleotides read TGTGCCAGCAGCTTAGAGTTGTGGGGGACCTACGAGCAGTACTTC. The V call is TRBV11-2, the J call TRBJ2-7; D might be TRBD1 or TRBD2, each matching 5 bases. This CDR3 is built from 15 residues. Per germline, CDR1 SGHAT and CDR2 FQNNGV. V shed 0 bases and J shed 2 bases, with 11 bases lying between them.

This chain uses TRBV19 with TRBJ1-5; possibly TRBD1 for D (5 bases). This CDR3 spans 15 amino acids. V gave up 4 bases and J gave up 0 bases, with 10 bases separating them. Germline V gene sequence: CDR1 LNHDA, CDR2 SQIVND (reference sequence). CDR3 nucleotides: TGTGCCAGTAGTACCAGACAGACTAGCAATCAGCCCCAGCATTTT. Translation: CASSTRQTSNQPQHF.

The chain is built from TRBV6-5 and TRBJ1-4; D gene unclear. The CDR3 contains 14 residues. CDR1 and CDR2 from the germline V gene are MNHEY and SVGAGI. The ends were cut back, 6 bases at V and 0 bases at J, with 8 bases in the middle. CDR3 residues: CASSPTATNEKLFF. DNA of the CDR3: TGTGCCAGCAGCCCAACGGCAACTAATGAAAAACTGTTTTTT.

The chain couples TRBV18 to TRBJ2-2; TRBD1 or TRBD2 may be the D gene (6 bases each). This CDR3 region has 17 residues. Trimming pared 0 bases from V and 7 bases from J, leaving 18 bases between. Germline V gene sequence: CDR1 KGHSH, CDR2 LQKENI. CDR3 sequence reads: CASSPPGSRGPNGELFF. The CDR3 region has the DNA TGTGCCAGCTCACCACCGGGTAGCCGGGGGCCCAACGGGGAGCTGTTTTTT.

Written as DNA, the CDR3 is TGTGCCAGCAGCTACATAGCAACTAATGAAAAACTGTTTTTT. Its translation is CASSYIATNEKLFF. The J gene is TRBJ1-4, the V gene TRBV6-5; D gene unclear. There are 14 residues in the CDR3. Trimming took 6 bases from V and 0 from J, leaving 8 bases between them. Germline V gene sequence: CDR1 MNHEY, CDR2 SVGAGI.

The genes are TRBV30 and TRBJ2-1; 8 nucleotides line up with TRBD2. Germline V lookup: CDR1 GTSNPN, CDR2 SVGIG (reference sequence). V lost 5 bases to trimming and J lost 4 bases; unmatched junction nucleotides: 10. This CDR3 is 15 amino acids long. The CDR3 region is CAWANLAGPYNEQFF. The CDR3 bases are TGTGCCTGGGCCAATCTAGCGGGCCCATACAATGAGCAGTTCTTC.

DNA for the CDR3: TGCGCCAGCAGTCAATCGGCCCCGGGGGGGAATCAGCCCCAGCATTTT. It encodes CASSQSAPGGNQPQHF. V gene TRBV23-1 combines with J gene TRBJ1-5; D is possibly TRBD1 (5 bases). TRBV23-1 is recorded as an ORF, its role being uncertain. The CDR3 runs 16 residues. V gave up 0 bases and J gave up 4 bases, with 13 bases separating them.